What follows describes a single T cell receptor beta chain. Germline loops: CDR1 PRHDT, CDR2 FYEKMQ (reference sequence). CDR3 size: 16 residues. Deletions cut 6 bases from V and 0 bases from J, with 12 bases between. Grouping used clinical history reported by participants in a survey and questionnaire. Before they entered the study, exposed participants had met a COVID-19 case within 2 weeks. The sample comes from a study of blood T cell repertoires in COVID-19. Overall study context: Donors in the United States, Italy and Spain gave samples during acute or convalescent COVID-19. T cells, B-cell-depleted T cells, or PBMCs supplied cDNA or gDNA.

Clones were read by immunoSEQ multiplex PCR, and TCRdb kept only the in-frame ones, dropping some. This sample has roughly 270,000 clones, with 82% found just once. This receptor was identified in a middle-aged man who had been exposed to COVID-19. Sequences were obtained from PBMCs or T cells enriched from blood (not recorded which). J is TRBJ1-6 and V is TRBV13; D may be TRBD1 (6 bases). CDR3 protein: CASSRGTDSYNSPLHF. The CDR3 nucleotides read TGTGCCAGCAGTAGGGGGACGGACTCCTATAATTCACCCCTCCACTTT.